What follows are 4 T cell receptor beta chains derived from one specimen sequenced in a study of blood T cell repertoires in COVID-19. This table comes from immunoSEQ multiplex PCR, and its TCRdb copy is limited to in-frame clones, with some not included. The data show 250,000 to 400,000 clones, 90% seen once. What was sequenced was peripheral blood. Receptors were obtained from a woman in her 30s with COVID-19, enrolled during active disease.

The CDR3 loop is CASSFGHLNTEAFF. CDR3 DNA sequence: TGTGCCAGCAGCTTCGGTCATTTGAACACTGAAGCTTTCTTT. V gene TRBV7-8 combines with J gene TRBJ1-1; no clear D gene. This CDR3 spans 14 amino acids. Trimming removed 3 bases from V and 0 bases from J, with 8 bases in between. Per germline, CDR1 SGHVS and CDR2 FQNEAQ. The variable domain in full, with the rest retrieved from reference TRBV7-8 and TRBJ1-1, is GAGVSQSPRYKVAKRGQDVALRCDPISGHVSLFWYQQALGQGPEFLTYFQNEAQLDKSGLPSDRFFAERPEGSVSTLKIQRTQQEDSAVYLCASSFGHLNTEAFFGQGTRLTVV.

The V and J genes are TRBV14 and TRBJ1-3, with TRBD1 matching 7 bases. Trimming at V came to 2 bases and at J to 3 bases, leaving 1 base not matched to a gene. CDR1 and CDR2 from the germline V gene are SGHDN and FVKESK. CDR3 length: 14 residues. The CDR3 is CASSQRQGGNTIYF. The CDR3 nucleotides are TGTGCCAGCAGCCAACGACAGGGTGGAAACACCATATATTTT.

DNA for the CDR3: TGTGCCAGCAGCCAAGAGGGGGCTGGCTATGGCTACACCTTC. It codes for CASSQEGAGYGYTF. This sequence joins TRBV3-1 (or the pseudogene TRBV3-2) and TRBJ1-2, with a weak D call TRBD1 (6 bases). Trimming pared 0 bases from V and 4 bases from J, leaving 9 bases between. CDR3 size: 14 residues. Germline V CDR1 and CDR2: LGHDT, YNNKEL (reference sequence).

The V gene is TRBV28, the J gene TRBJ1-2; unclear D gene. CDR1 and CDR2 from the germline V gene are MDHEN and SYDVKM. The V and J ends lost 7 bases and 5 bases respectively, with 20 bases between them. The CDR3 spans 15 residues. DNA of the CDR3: TGTGCCAGCACCCAAAGGTCGGGGTCTGGTTATGGCTACACCTTC. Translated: CASTQRSGSGYGYTF.